Listed below are T cell receptor beta chains from one sample, sequenced in a study of blood T cell repertoires in COVID-19. Sequencing used immunoSEQ multiplex PCR; TCRdb keeps in-frame clones, though not all of them. The sample has around 700,000 clones, around 90% seen once. Source material: peripheral blood. The receptors were gathered from a woman aged 18 to 35 with acute or convalescent COVID-19. Each CDR3 is given without its conserved first and last residue.

TRBV13 | ASSFATGLPKMEAF
TRBV6-2/TRBV6-3 | ASSGVVPDYGYT
TRBV7-6 | ASSLGGGGTEAF
TRBV11-2 | ASSLDRAPTEAF
TRBV29-1 | SVETGLTDTQY
TRBV2 | ASSDGTGRRQPQH
TRBV28 | ASSSGGGASYEQY
TRBV4-1 | ASSQGLLDRGVNYGYT
TRBV27 | ASSLTGTSGGEQF
TRBV19 | ASSIEGLGAQH
TRBV10-3 | AISIGQGYGYT
TRBV6-6 | ASSGDRAQETQY
TRBV9 | ASSPGSQGAPYEQY
TRBV27 | ASSFSSRTGSNQPQH
TRBV15 | ATSRAAEAF
TRBV6-2/TRBV6-3 | ASSRKDSPNQPQH
TRBV29-1 | SAEGASGVHNEQF
TRBV9 | ASSGMTGEADTQY
TRBV12-5 | ASGPPGFVF
TRBV3-1/TRBV3-2 | ASSQEEGGSSYGYT
TRBV13 | ASSLRGTSGYGYT
TRBV6-2/TRBV6-3 | ASSSSASSTDTQY
TRBV3-1/TRBV3-2 | ASRSRDRVGGYT
TRBV5-4 | ASSVASEGLVSGELF
TRBV29-1 | SVAHDSGTPSPNYGYT
TRBV28 | ASSPPRLGYT
TRBV2 | ASSVTGRTYEQY